These T cell receptor beta chains were read from a single sample in a study of OX40 agonist ivuxolimab in advanced cancers. This table comes from immunoSEQ multiplex PCR, and its TCRdb copy is limited to in-frame clones, with some not included. This sample has 100,000 to 150,000 clones, with around 93% found just once. Specimen: CD4+ or CD8+ T cells sorted from blood, collected in a trial of the OX40 agonist ivuxolimab. These TCRs come from an adult with an advanced solid tumor such as melanoma, head and neck, liver or kidney cancer. The CDR3 runs from the conserved cysteine through the conserved F or W. Fields, in order: clone size, D gene, J gene, V gene, CDR3 DNA, CDR3 protein. D genes are given only for firm matches. Clone size is not always given. Where it is, it says once, few, many or a class for expanded clones.

- - TRBJ2-7 TRBV19 TGTGCCACCCCCCGGGGCGAGCAGTACTTC CATPRGEQYF
- - TRBJ2-2 TRBV25-1 TGTGCCAGCAGTACACACCCCGGGGAGCTGTTTTTT CASSTHPGELFF
- - TRBJ1-1 TRBV5-1 TGCGCCAGCAGCCTTGACACGAACACTGAAGCTTTCTTT CASSLDTNTEAFF
- TRBD1 TRBJ1-1 TRBV7-2 TGTGCCAGCAGCTTCCCAGGGGGACGGTTGATGTTCTTT CASSFPGGRLMFF
- TRBD1 TRBJ1-5 TRBV5-5 TGTGCCAGCAGCTTCTCCGGGACAGGGGGGACTAGTGGTAATCAGCCCCAGCATTTT CASSFSGTGGTSGNQPQHF
- TRBD2 TRBJ2-5 TRBV4-3 TGCGCCAGCAGTCTGACTAGCGTAGAGACCCAGTACTTC CASSLTSVETQYF
- TRBD1 TRBJ2-7 TRBV28 TGTGCCAGCAGGCTACAGGGGAAGGCCTACGAGCAGTACTTC CASRLQGKAYEQYF
- TRBD1 TRBJ1-5 TRBV18 TGTGCCAGCTCACCACCGGGACAGGGGATCAGTCAGCCCCAGCATTTT CASSPPGQGISQPQHF
- - TRBJ1-6 TRBV9 TGTGCCAGCAGCCCAGAAGGCAGGGAAGGCTCACCCCTCCACTTT CASSPEGREGSPLHF
- - TRBJ2-1 TRBV12-5 TGTGCTAGTGCCAAGGGGGACCTAGGGCGCTCGGAGCAGTTCTTC CASAKGDLGRSEQFF
- TRBD1 TRBJ1-2 TRBV4-2 TGTGCCAGCAGCCAAGATACCGACAGGGATTACTATGGCTACACCTTC CASSQDTDRDYYGYTF
- TRBD2 TRBJ2-1 TRBV5-1 TGCGCCAGCAGCGTGGGGGGGTCAGACAATGAGCAGTTCTTC CASSVGGSDNEQFF
- - TRBJ1-1 TRBV2 TGTGCCAGCAGTGAGTCCCAGGTTGTAACTTTCTTT CASSESQVVTFF
- TRBD1 TRBJ1-2 TRBV2 TGTGCCAGCAGTGAGGAGAGGACAGGCTATGGCTACACCTTC CASSEERTGYGYTF
- - TRBJ1-1 TRBV7-2 TGTGCCAGCAGAACGCAGGGATTTAGGTCTGAAGCTTTCTTT CASRTQGFRSEAFF
- - TRBJ2-7 TRBV11-3 TGTGCCAGCAGCCATAGAACAGGGTCCGACTACGAGCAGTACTTC CASSHRTGSDYEQYF
- - TRBJ2-7 TRBV4-2 TGTGCCAGCAGCCAAGTCTCCTCCTACGAGCAGTACTTC CASSQVSSYEQYF
- - TRBJ1-4 TRBV29-1 TGCAGCGCGTTCGGTCGGAATGAAAAACTGTTTTTT CSAFGRNEKLFF
- TRBD2 TRBJ2-1 TRBV4-2 TGTGCCAGCAGCCAAGATATCGGCCTAGCGGGACTCTACAATGAGCAGTTCTTC CASSQDIGLAGLYNEQFF
- TRBD1 TRBJ1-1 TRBV9 TGTGCCAGCAAAGGGGGCTCGGTCCCTCGGTCCCGCACTGAAGCTTTCTTT CASKGGSVPRSRTEAFF
- TRBD1 TRBJ1-2 TRBV6-5 TGTGCCAGCGGTCAGGGGGTTGGCTACACCTTC CASGQGVGYTF
- TRBD1 TRBJ2-7 TRBV19 TGTGCCAGTAGTATAGGCAGGGGGTCCTACGAGCAGTACTTC CASSIGRGSYEQYF
- - TRBJ1-2 TRBV29-1 TGCAGCGTTGCCCAGAACTATGGCTACACCTTC CSVAQNYGYTF
- TRBD1 TRBJ1-2 TRBV7-3 TGTGCCAGCAGCCCAACATACCAGGGGGCGATCAACTATGGCTACACCTTC CASSPTYQGAINYGYTF
once - TRBJ2-7 TRBV19 TGTGCCAGTAGTATCAAGACAGGTATCTACGAGCAGTACTTC CASSIKTGIYEQYF
- TRBD1 TRBJ1-2 TRBV5-4 TGTGCCAGCAGCCCCGGGACAGAAAAGAACTATGGCTACACCTTC CASSPGTEKNYGYTF
- - TRBJ1-1 TRBV5-4 TGTGCCAGCAGCTGGGGGTGGAACACTGAAGCTTTCTTT CASSWGWNTEAFF
- - TRBJ1-6 TRBV19 TGTGCCAGTAGTCCCCCGGCTTCACCCCTCCACTTT CASSPPASPLHF
- TRBD2 TRBJ2-7 TRBV6-4 TGTGCCAGCACCCTTTCCGGGACTAGCACCCCCTGGAGCTCCTACGAGCAGTACTTC CASTLSGTSTPWSSYEQYF
- - TRBJ1-2 TRBV4-3 TGCGCCAGCAGCCAACAAAGGACCAGGGTGTTCGGCTATGGCTACACCTTC CASSQQRTRVFGYGYTF
- - TRBJ2-2 TRBV6-5 TGTGCCAGCAGTTACAGGGGCAGTAACACCGGGGAGCTGTTTTTT CASSYRGSNTGELFF
once - TRBJ1-5 TRBV10-3 TGTGCCATCAAGGGGAGCAGCAATCAGCCCCAGCATTTT CAIKGSSNQPQHF
- - TRBJ2-2 TRBV10-2 TGCGCCACCGGGGACCGCTACCCTACCGGGGAGCTGTTTTTT CATGDRYPTGELFF
- - TRBJ1-1 TRBV7-2 TGTGCCAGCAGCTTAAGGCCCAGAGGGACTGAAGCTTTCTTT CASSLRPRGTEAFF
- - TRBJ1-1 TRBV7-9 TGTGCCAGCACCGGGGGATCTTTCCTGAGGTTTGAAGCTTTCTTT CASTGGSFLRFEAFF
- - TRBJ2-2 TRBV11-3 TGTGCCAGCAGTTACCCGGGCACCGGGGAGCTGTTTTTT CASSYPGTGELFF
- TRBD1 TRBJ2-1 TRBV27 TGTGCCAGCAGTTTACCAGGGGGCAATGAGCAGTTCTTC CASSLPGGNEQFF
- TRBD1 TRBJ1-3 TRBV5-8 TGTGCCAGCAGCTCCTACGGACAGGGGGCATATTTT CASSSYGQGAYF
- - TRBJ2-5 TRBV29-1 TGCAGCGTTCAGCTCGGTGGGAAGGGGACCCAGTACTTC CSVQLGGKGTQYF
- TRBD2 TRBJ2-7 TRBV19 TGTGCCAGTAGTCTTTGGTCGGGGGGGCGCGACGAGCAGTACTTC CASSLWSGGRDEQYF
- - TRBJ2-7 TRBV4-1 TGCGCCAGCAGACCTGCGGGCGGAAGCTCCTACGAGCAGTACTTC CASRPAGGSSYEQYF
- - TRBJ2-1 TRBV20-1 TGCAGTGCCCACACCATGGCTAGTGGGTTCTTC CSAHTMASGFF
- - TRBJ1-1 TRBV5-1 TGCGCCAGCAGCTTGGGGCGTAACACTGAAGCTTTCTTT CASSLGRNTEAFF
- - TRBJ2-7 TRBV18 TGTGCCAGCTCACCAGGGCAGGGGAGGGCCTACGAGCAGTACTTC CASSPGQGRAYEQYF
once TRBD1 TRBJ2-2 TRBV4-1 TGCGCCAGCAGCGGACTTCGGGACAGGGGACGTGGCACCGGGGAGCTGTTTTTT CASSGLRDRGRGTGELFF